This TCR beta chain was documented in a study of PD-L1 blockade in urothelial cancer. The V end was cut by 4 bases, the J end by 2 bases, with 10 bases between. The germline gives CDR1 SGHRS, CDR2 YFSETQ. The CDR3 loop spans 13 amino acids. The protocol was immunoSEQ multiplex PCR, while the TCRdb copy is restricted to in-frame clones and leaves out a portion. The table has tens of thousands of clones, about 85% seen once. Indicated time point: pretreatment peripheral blood. The chain combines TRBV5-1 with TRBJ2-7; perhaps TRBD1 as D (5 bases). The specimen comprised PBMCs, sampled around atezolizumab (anti-PD-L1) treatment. This clonotype was sampled from a man in his sixties or seventies with urothelial cancer. The CDR3 nucleotides are TGCGCCAGCAGCCAGGACAATGCCTACGAGCAGTACTTC. Translating it yields CASSQDNAYEQYF. The variable domain in full, completed from reference TRBV5-1 and TRBJ2-7, reads KAGVTQTPRYLIKTRGQQVTLSCSPISGHRSVSWYQQTPGQGLQFLFEYFSETQRNKGNFPGRFSGRQFSNSRSEMNVSTLELGDSALYLCASSQDNAYEQYFGPGTRLTVT.